The 2 T cell receptor beta chains presented below share a single source sample, sequenced in a study of T cells after yellow fever vaccination. TCRdb redid the calling of the 5' RACE reads with MiXCR, one entry per CDR3 protein. This table has over 300,000 distinct CDR3 sequences, approximately 3.9% appearing once. This specimen consisted of PBMCs, obtained on the day of the yellow fever booster vaccination. These receptors all stem from a young man who received the YFV17D yellow fever vaccine.

This clonotype occurred many times. The V call is TRBV7-2, the J call TRBJ2-1; 14 positions agree with TRBD2. With V trimmed by 1 base and J by 6 bases, 2 bases remained unmatched. Germline V gene sequence: CDR1 SGHTA, CDR2 FQGNSA. The CDR3 is made up of 16 amino acids. CDR3 loop: CASSLVGTSGGNEQFF. CDR3 coding DNA: TGTGCCAGCAGCTTAGTGGGGACTAGCGGGGGCAATGAGCAGTTCTTC.

This clonotype was recorded at least ten times. V usage is TRBV20-1 and J usage is TRBJ2-7; no reliable D call. Germline V lookup: CDR1 DFQATT, CDR2 SNEGSKA (reference sequence). The CDR3 is made up of 13 amino acids. V was pared by 6 bases and J by 0 bases, with 12 bases between. The CDR3, as DNA: TGCAGTGCCCCGACCGATAGCTCCTACGAGCAGTACTTC. The encoded protein is CSAPTDSSYEQYF.